Below, one TCR beta chain is given with its context. Its target is unknown. Beta-chain TCR cDNA was generated via 5'RACE template switching with UMIs. TCRdb reprocessed the 5' RACE reads and stores each CDR3 protein as one record, lacking DNA. The sample data list about 120,000 distinct CDR3 sequences. This record belongs to a study of T cells expressing NK-cell markers. About the study: The study drew TCR beta repertoires from sorted CD3+CD56+NKG2C+, CD3+CD56+NKG2C- and CD3+CD56-NKG2C+ T cells. Just one sequenced donor of eight was HCMV-seronegative, while seven were seropositive. Whole-study findings and limits: The CD3+CD56-NKG2C+ fraction was also led by these clonotypes in a few donors.

Germline V lookup: CDR1 SQVTM, CDR2 ANQGSEA. There are 14 residues in the CDR3. This TCR was recovered from a woman aged 18 to 75 in good health. The V call is TRBV29-1, the J call TRBJ2-1; TCRdb's D call, TRBD2, is unchecked because there is no DNA. Material for sequencing was blood T cells: a sorted CD56 or NKG2C T cell subset, CD4+ or CD8+ T cells, or bulk PBMC T cells (not recorded which). The CDR3 reads CSGLAGSSYNEQFF.